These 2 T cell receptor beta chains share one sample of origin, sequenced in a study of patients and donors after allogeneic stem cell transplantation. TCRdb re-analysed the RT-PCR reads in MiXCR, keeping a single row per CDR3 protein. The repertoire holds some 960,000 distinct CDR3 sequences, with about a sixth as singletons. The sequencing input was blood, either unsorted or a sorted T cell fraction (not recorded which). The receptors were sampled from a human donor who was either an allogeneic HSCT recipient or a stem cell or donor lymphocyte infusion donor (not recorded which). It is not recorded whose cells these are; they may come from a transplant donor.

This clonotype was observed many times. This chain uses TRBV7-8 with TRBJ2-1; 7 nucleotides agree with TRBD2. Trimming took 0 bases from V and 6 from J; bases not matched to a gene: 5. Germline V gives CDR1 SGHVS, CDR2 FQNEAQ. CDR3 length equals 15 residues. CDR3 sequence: CASSLAQASGNEQFF. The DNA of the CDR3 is TGTGCCAGCAGCTTAGCGCAAGCTAGCGGCAATGAGCAGTTCTTC.

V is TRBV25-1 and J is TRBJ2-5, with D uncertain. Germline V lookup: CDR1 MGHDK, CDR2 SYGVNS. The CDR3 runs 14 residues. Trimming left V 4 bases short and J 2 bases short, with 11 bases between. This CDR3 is CASSVLLFQETQYF. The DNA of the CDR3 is TGTGCCAGCAGTGTTCTTCTCTTTCAAGAGACCCAGTACTTC.